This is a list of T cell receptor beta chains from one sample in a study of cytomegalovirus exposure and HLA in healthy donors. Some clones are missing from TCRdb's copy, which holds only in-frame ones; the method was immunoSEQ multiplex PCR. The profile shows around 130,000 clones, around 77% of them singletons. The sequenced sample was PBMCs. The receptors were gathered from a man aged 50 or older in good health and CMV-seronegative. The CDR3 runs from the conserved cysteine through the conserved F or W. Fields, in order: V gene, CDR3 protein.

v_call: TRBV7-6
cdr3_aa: CASSYSGGTKTQYF

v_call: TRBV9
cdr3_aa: CASSERQGYGYTF

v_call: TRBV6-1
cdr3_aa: CASRGQIFGQETQYF

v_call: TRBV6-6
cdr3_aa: CASSPSGQPSLGTF

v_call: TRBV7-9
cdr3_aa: CASSSRQGAREQYF

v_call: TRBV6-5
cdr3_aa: CASSYDAQGTYGYTF

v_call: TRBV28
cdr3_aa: CASSPQGGTGSNEQFF

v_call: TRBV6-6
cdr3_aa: CASSSRRTGANVLTF

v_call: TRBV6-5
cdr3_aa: CASRLIAGIRDEQYF

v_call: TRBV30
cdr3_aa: CAWSPDRGSGYTF

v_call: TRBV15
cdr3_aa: CATSDAGGGRTEAFF

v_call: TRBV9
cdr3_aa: CASSAAGHNNSPLHF

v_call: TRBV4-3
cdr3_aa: CASSQEVNVGHGNTIYF

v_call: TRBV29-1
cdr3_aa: CSVEQKRQLTSTDTQYF

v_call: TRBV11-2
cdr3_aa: CASSPTSGVRQPQHF

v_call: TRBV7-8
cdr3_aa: CASSPRGAGITEAFF

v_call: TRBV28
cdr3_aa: CASSTRRQGALETQYF

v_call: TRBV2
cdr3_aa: CASRGTPLSYEQYF

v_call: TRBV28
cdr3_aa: CASRRDPSTEAFF

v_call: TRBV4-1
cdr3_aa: CASSQDGPQRANTIYF

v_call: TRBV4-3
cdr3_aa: CASSQDVGGSSLSYEQYF

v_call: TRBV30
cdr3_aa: CAWGAGRTYEQYF

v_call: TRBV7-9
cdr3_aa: CASSDSPYNTGELFF

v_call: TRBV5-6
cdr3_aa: CASSLISNSGNTIYF

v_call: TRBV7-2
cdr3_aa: CASSLLGLGEQYF

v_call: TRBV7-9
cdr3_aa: CASSGQGIDYEQYF

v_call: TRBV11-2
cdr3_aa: CASSLSETGGYSNQPQHF

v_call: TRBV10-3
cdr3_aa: CAIKGTGAPAGANVLTF

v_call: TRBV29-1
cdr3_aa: CSVVPSRVGGEQYF

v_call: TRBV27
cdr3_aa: CASSQVGTAEIYGYTF

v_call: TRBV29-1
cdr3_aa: CSVDSGGTGEQYF

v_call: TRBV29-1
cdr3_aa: CSVVYSNEQFF

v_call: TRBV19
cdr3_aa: CASSAGTAKTQYF

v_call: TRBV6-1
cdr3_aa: CASRLAGKTDTQYF

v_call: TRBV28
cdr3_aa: CASSLWGGQPYEQYF

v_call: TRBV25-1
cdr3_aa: CASTGGDEQYF

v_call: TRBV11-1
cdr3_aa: CASSLGTGGTGELFF

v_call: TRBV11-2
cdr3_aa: CASSLEAAMNTEAFF

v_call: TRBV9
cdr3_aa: CASSFSGSFNEQFF

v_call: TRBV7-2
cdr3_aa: CASSRLRPGSYEQYF

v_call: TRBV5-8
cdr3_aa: CASSSTGGPRGAQYF

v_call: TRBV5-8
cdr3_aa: CASRASERDTQYF

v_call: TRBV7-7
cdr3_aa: CASSPSLSGANVLTF

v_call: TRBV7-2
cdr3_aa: CASSSSGVNQPQHF

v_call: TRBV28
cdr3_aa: CASSRRIGDNQPQHF